This entry describes one T cell receptor (beta chain). Some clones are missing from TCRdb's copy, which holds only in-frame ones; the method was immunoSEQ multiplex PCR. Counted here are roughly 250,000 clones, about 85% occurring once; the ten biggest clones make up roughly 4%. V lost 6 bases, J lost 3 bases, and 6 bases stayed unmatched. The germline V gene has CDR1 LNHDA and CDR2 SQIVND (reference sequence). The CDR3 totals 14 residues. The data are from a study of blood T cell repertoires in COVID-19. Material for sequencing was peripheral blood. The chain joins TRBV19 to TRBJ2-7; 9 bases are shared with TRBD1. The clonotype was recovered from a man aged 55-75 years who had recovered from COVID-19. CDR3 region: CASSRGQGFYEQYF. The CDR3 DNA reads TGTGCCAGTAGCAGGGGACAGGGCTTCTACGAGCAGTACTTC.